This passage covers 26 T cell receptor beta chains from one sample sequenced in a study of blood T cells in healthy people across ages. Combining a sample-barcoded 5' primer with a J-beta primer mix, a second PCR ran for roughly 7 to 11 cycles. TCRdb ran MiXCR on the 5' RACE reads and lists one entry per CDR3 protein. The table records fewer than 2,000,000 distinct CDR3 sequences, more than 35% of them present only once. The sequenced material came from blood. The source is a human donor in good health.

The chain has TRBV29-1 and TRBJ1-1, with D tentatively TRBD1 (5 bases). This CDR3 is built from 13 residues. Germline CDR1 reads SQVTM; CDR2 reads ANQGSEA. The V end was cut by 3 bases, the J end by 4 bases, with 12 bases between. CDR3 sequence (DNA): TGCAGCGTTGAGGGGGTGCTGGGCACTGAAGCTTTCTTT. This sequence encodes CSVEGVLGTEAFF.

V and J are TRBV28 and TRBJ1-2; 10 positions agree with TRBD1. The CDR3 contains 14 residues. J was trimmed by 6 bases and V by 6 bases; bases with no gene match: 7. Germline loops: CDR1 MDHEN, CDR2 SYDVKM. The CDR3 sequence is CASRTPDRGHGYTF. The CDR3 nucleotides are TGTGCCAGCAGGACGCCTGACAGGGGGCATGGCTACACCTTC.

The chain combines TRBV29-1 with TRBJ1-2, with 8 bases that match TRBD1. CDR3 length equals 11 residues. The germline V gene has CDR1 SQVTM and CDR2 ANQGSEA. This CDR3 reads CNVNTGGGYTF. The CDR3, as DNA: TGCAACGTGAATACAGGGGGAGGCTACACCTTC.

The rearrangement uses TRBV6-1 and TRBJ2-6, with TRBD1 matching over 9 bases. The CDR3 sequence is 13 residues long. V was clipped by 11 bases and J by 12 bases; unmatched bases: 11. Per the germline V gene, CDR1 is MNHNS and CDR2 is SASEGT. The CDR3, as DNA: TGTGCCTCCAGGGACAGGGATCGAGGCGTCCTGACTTTC. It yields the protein CASRDRDRGVLTF.

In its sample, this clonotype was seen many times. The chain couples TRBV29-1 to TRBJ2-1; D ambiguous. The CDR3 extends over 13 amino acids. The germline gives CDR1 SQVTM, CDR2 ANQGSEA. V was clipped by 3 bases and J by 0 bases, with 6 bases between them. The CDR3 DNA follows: TGCAGCGTTGATGGTAGCTCCTACAATGAGCAGTTCTTC. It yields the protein CSVDGSSYNEQFF.

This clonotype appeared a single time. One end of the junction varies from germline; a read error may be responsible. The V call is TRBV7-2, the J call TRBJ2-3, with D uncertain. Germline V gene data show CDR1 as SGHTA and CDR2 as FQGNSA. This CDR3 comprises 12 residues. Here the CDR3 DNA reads TGTGCCAGCAGCCGCTATACAGATATGCAGTATTTT. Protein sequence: CASSRYTDMQYF.

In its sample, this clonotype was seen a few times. Here the CDR3 reads CGSSGGTQYF. The DNA for the CDR3 is TGCGGCTCGAGTGGAGGTACGCAGTATTTT. This rearrangement joins TRBV29-1 to TRBJ2-3; TRBD2 might be the D (5 bases). There are 10 residues in the CDR3. Per the germline V gene, CDR1 is SQVTM and CDR2 is ANQGSEA.

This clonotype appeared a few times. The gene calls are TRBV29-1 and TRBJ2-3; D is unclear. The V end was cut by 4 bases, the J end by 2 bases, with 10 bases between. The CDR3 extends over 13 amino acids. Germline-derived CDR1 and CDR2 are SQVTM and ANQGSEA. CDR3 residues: CSVVPTTTDTQYF. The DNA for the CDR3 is TGCAGCGTTGTTCCTACTACCACAGATACGCAGTATTTT.

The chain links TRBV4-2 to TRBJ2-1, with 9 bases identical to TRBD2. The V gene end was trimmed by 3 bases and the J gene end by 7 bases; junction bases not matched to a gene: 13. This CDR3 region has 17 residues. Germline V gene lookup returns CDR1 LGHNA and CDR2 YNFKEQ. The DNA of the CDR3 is TGTGCCAGCAGCCACCGCCTTTTAGCGGGGGTTGGGAATGAGCAGTTCTTC. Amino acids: CASSHRLLAGVGNEQFF.

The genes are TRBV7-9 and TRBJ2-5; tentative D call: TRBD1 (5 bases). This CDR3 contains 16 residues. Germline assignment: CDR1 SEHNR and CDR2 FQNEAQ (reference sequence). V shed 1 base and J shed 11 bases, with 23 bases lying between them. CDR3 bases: TGTGCCAGCAGCTTAGAAAAAGAAAGGGGATTCAAAGAGCAGTACTTC. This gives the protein CASSLEKERGFKEQYF.

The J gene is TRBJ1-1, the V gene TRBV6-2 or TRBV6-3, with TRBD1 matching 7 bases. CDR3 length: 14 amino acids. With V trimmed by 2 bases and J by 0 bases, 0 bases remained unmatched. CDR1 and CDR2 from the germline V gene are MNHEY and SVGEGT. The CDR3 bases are TGTGCCAGCAGTTACACAGGGGTGAACACTGAAGCTTTCTTT. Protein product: CASSYTGVNTEAFF.

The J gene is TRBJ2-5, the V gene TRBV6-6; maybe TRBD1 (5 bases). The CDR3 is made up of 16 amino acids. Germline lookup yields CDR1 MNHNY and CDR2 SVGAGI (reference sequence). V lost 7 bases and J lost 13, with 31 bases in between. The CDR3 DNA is TGTGCCAGCACTCCAGCTAGGGGCGCCTTGGTCCACGAGCGGTACTTC. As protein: CASTPARGALVHERYF.

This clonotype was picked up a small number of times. Here the CDR3 reads CASSTLAGGDFYNEQFF. The CDR3 DNA reads as TGCGCCAGCAGCACTCTAGCGGGGGGGGATTTTTACAATGAGCAGTTCTTC. The V and J genes are TRBV4-3 and TRBJ2-1, with TRBD2 identical over 12 bases. This CDR3 has 17 residues. CDR1 is LGHNA, CDR2 YSLEER, per germline. V was pared by 5 bases and J by 4 bases, with 9 bases of the junction left unmatched.

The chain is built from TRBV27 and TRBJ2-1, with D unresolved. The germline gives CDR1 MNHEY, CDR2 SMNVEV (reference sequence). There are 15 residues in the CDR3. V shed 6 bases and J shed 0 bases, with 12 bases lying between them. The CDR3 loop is CASSPMLGSYNEQFF. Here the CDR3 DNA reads TGTGCCAGCAGCCCAATGCTAGGCTCCTACAATGAGCAGTTCTTC.

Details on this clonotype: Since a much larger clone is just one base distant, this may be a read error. This chain's CDR3 is CASSSGTGIYGQYF. CDR3 nucleotide sequence: TGTGCCAGCAGCTCCGGGACAGGGATCTACGGGCAGTACTTC. The gene calls are TRBV7-2 and TRBJ2-4, with 9 nucleotides matching TRBD1. This CDR3 is 14 amino acids long. Looked up from germline, CDR1 is SGHTA and CDR2 is FQGNSA. V lost 4 bases, J lost 13 bases, and 11 bases stayed unmatched.

The CDR3 loop reads CASSAGQGGTEAFF. In DNA, the CDR3 is TGTGCCAGCAGTGCCGGACAGGGGGGGACTGAAGCTTTCTTT. The chain carries TRBV12-3 or TRBV12-4 and TRBJ1-1, with TRBD1 identical over 10 bases. This CDR3 contains 14 residues. J lost 5 bases, V lost 5 bases, and 5 bases had no gene match.

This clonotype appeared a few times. The CDR3 DNA is TGTGCCAGCAGCCCGGGACTCTCCCGATTCACAGATACGCAGTATTTT. As protein: CASSPGLSRFTDTQYF. The J gene is TRBJ2-3, the V gene TRBV7-2, with a tentative D call TRBD2 (6 bases). Germline values: CDR1 SGHTA, CDR2 FQGNSA. Trimming left V 5 bases short and J 2 bases short, with 17 bases between. The CDR3 sequence is 16 residues long. Based on the CDR3 plus reference TRBV7-2 and TRBJ2-3, the full variable domain is GAGVSQSPSNKVTEKGKDVELRCDPISGHTALYWYRQSLGQGLEFLIYFQGNSAPDKSGLPSDRFSAERTGGSVSTLTIQRTQQEDSAVYLCASSPGLSRFTDTQYFGPGTRLTVL.

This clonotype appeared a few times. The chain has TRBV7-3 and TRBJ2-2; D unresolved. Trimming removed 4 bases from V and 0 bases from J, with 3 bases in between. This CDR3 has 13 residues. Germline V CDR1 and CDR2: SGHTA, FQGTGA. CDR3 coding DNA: TGTGCCAGCAGCTCGCCGAACACCGGGGAGCTGTTTTTT. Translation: CASSSPNTGELFF.

The CDR3: CASSLTRGLEQFF. In DNA, the CDR3 is TGTGCCAGCAGCTTAACCAGGGGCCTTGAGCAGTTCTTC. This chain joins TRBV7-8 and TRBJ2-1; weak D call: TRBD1 (6 bases). This CDR3 is built from 13 residues. V lost 2 bases and J lost 9, with 11 bases in between. The germline CDR1 and CDR2 sequences are SGHVS and FQNEAQ.

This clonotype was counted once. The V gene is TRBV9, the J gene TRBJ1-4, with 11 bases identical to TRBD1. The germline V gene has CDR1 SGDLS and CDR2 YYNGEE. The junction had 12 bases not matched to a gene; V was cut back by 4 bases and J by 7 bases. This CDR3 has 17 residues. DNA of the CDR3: TGTGCCAGCAGCCCTCGGACAGGGGGCGAAGGACGTGAAAAACTGTTTTTT. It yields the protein CASSPRTGGEGREKLFF.

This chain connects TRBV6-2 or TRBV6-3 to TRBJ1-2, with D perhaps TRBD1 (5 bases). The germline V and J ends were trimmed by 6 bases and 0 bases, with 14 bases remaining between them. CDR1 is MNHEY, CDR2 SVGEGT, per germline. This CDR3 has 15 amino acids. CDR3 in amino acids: CASRTSGGPNYGYTF. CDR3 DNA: TGTGCCAGCAGGACCTCGGGGGGTCCTAACTATGGCTACACCTTC.

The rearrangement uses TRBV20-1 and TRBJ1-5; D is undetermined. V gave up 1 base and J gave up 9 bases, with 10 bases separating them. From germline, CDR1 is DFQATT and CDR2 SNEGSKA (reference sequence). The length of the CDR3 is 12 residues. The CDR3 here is CSARGGGMPQHF. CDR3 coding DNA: TGCAGTGCTAGAGGGGGAGGGATGCCCCAGCATTTT.

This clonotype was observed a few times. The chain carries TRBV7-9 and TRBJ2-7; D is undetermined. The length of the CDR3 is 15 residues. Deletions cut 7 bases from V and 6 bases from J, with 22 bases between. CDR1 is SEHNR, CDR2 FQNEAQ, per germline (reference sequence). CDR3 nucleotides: TGTGCCAGCACCCCCCATCCGGGCAGTAAATTCGAGCAGTACTTC. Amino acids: CASTPHPGSKFEQYF.

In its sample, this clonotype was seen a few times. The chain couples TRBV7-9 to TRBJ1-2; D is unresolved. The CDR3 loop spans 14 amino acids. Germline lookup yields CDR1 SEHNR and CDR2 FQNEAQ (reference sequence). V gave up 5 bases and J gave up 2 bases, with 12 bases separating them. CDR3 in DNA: TGTGCCAGCAGCGCTCACAAGAAAAACTATGGCTACACCTTC. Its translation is CASSAHKKNYGYTF.

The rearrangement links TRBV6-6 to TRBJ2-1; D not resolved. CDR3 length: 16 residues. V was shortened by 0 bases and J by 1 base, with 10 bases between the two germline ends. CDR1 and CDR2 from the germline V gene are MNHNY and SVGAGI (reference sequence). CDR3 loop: CASSYSENISYNEQFF. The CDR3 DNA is TGTGCCAGCAGTTACTCGGAGAACATATCCTACAATGAGCAGTTCTTC.

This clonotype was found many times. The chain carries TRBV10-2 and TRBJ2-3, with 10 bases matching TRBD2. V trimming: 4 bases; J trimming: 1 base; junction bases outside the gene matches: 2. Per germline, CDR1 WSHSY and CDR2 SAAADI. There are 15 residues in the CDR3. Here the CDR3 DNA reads TGCGCCAGCAGTGCTACTAGCGGGGGCACAGATACGCAGTATTTT. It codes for CASSATSGGTDTQYF.